This TCR beta chain is from a study of cytomegalovirus exposure and HLA in healthy donors. The PCR made use of 60 Vbeta and 13 Jbeta primers. Sequencing was performed with immunoSEQ multiplex PCR; in TCRdb, only in-frame clones are kept and a portion is missing. Of 150,000 to 200,000 clones in the sample, around 75% are singletons; the top ten hold approximately 1.8%. A word on this clone: Its antigen is undetermined.

The study, taken as a whole, reports: Reportedly, a later analysis found an Asian-associated ancestry cluster had fewer N-insertions than the roughly 700-donor mean.

Sequencing was done on a sample of PBMCs. The receptor was isolated from a human donor in good health.

DNA for the CDR3: TGTGCCAGCAGCTCCGGACTAGCGGGGGGGCCGAACACCGGGGAGCTGTTTTTT. Encoded protein: CASSSGLAGGPNTGELFF. J is TRBJ2-2 and V is TRBV7-3, with 15 bases that match TRBD2. CDR1 and CDR2 (germline): SGHTA, FQGTGA. V gave up 4 bases and J gave up 0 bases; unmatched junction bases: 3. The length of the CDR3 is 18 residues. The full variable domain, completed using reference TRBV7-3 and TRBJ2-2, is GAGVSQTPSNKVTEKGKYVELRCDPISGHTALYWYRQSLGQGPEFLIYFQGTGAADDSGLPNDRFFAVRPEGSVSTLKIQRTERGDSAVYLCASSSGLAGGPNTGELFFGEGSRLTVL.